This TCR beta chain was recovered during a study of T cell responses to AZD1222 COVID-19 vaccine. The data were produced by immunoSEQ multiplex PCR, yet TCRdb's version contains in-frame clones alone and is incomplete. This sample has 190,000 or so clones, with approximately 91% found just once. The CDR3 is made up of 11 amino acids. Trimming at V came to 7 bases and at J to 8 bases, leaving 2 bases not matched to a gene. J is TRBJ2-3 and V is TRBV12-3 or TRBV12-4; 8 nucleotides match TRBD2. The sample here was peripheral blood, taken 28 days after the second AZD1222 dose. This TCR was sampled from an adult who received the AZD1222 COVID-19 vaccine. The CDR3 here is CASTLAGTQYF. The CDR3 DNA follows: TGTGCCAGCACGCTAGCGGGTACGCAGTATTTT.